This passage covers 27 T cell receptor beta chains from one sample sequenced in a study of blood T cell repertoires in COVID-19. Method: immunoSEQ multiplex PCR; TCRdb's copy keeps in-frame clones and lacks some. The sample yields 350,000 to 450,000 clones, more than 85% seen once. The sequenced material came from PBMCs or T cells enriched from blood (not recorded which). The receptors were sampled from a woman aged 40-49 years who had been exposed to COVID-19.

The chain recombines TRBV7-3 with TRBJ1-1; tentative D call: TRBD1 (6 bases). Trimming left V 6 bases short and J 11 bases short, with 16 bases between. The CDR3 sequence is 12 residues long. Germline V gene lookup returns CDR1 SGHTA and CDR2 FQGTGA. For the CDR3, the DNA is TGTGCCAGCAGTTATCACGGGGGGGCCGCTTTCTTT. Amino acid sequence: CASSYHGGAAFF.

The rearrangement joins TRBV5-1 to TRBJ2-3; 8 bases match TRBD2. CDR1 is SGHRS and CDR2 is YFSETQ in the germline V gene. Trimming removed 0 bases from V and 5 bases from J; junction bases left unmatched: 8. The CDR3 runs to 16 residues. CDR3 region: CASSLVGGLGGDTQYF. The CDR3 DNA reads TGCGCCAGCAGCTTGGTGGGGGGACTAGGAGGAGATACGCAGTATTTT.

This clone was seen just once. The chain joins TRBV9 to TRBJ2-7, with 7 bases identical to TRBD1. Germline V CDR1 and CDR2: SGDLS, YYNGEE. There are 17 residues in the CDR3. V lost 1 base, J lost 5 bases, and 15 bases stayed unmatched. CDR3 sequence: CASSVHPSSRTGNEQYF. The DNA for the CDR3 is TGTGCCAGCAGCGTACACCCCTCTAGTAGGACAGGAAACGAGCAGTACTTC.

The V and J genes are TRBV24-1 and TRBJ1-2, with 7 bases fitting TRBD1. The germline gives CDR1 KGHDR, CDR2 SFDVKD. The trim removed 5 bases at V and 10 bases at J, leaving 9 bases unmatched. The CDR3 covers 13 residues. The CDR3 reads CATSGRGLEVYTF. CDR3 coding DNA: TGTGCCACCAGTGGGAGGGGGCTTGAGGTCTACACCTTC.

The genes are TRBV7-9 and TRBJ1-3; D remains ambiguous. V lost 2 bases to trimming and J lost 4 bases, with 12 bases between them. The CDR3 runs to 15 residues. The germline V gene encodes CDR1 SEHNR and CDR2 FQNEAQ (reference sequence). This CDR3 reads CASSLPPTSGNTIYF. The CDR3 nucleotides are TGTGCCAGCAGCTTACCCCCCACATCGGGAAACACCATATATTTT.

The chain links TRBV5-4 to TRBJ1-2; 8 bases fit TRBD1. The CDR3 extends over 13 amino acids. The V gene's germline CDR1 is SGHNT and CDR2 YYREEE (reference sequence). V lost 4 bases and J lost 5; bases outside the gene matches: 4. CDR3 residues: CASSPGQGYGYTF. As DNA, the CDR3 is TGTGCCAGCAGCCCCGGACAGGGTTATGGCTACACCTTC.

This clone was picked up one time. The V and J genes are TRBV7-8 and TRBJ2-7; 7 nucleotides match TRBD1. CDR3 length: 14 residues. CDR1 is SGHVS, CDR2 FQNEAQ, per germline. Unmatched junction bases numbered 3, after V lost 1 base and J lost 3 bases. The CDR3 loop is CASSLGRQGYEQYF. Here the CDR3 DNA reads TGTGCCAGCAGCTTAGGTCGACAGGGCTACGAGCAGTACTTC. Full variable domain (missing parts from reference TRBV7-8 and TRBJ2-7): GAGVSQSPRYKVAKRGQDVALRCDPISGHVSLFWYQQALGQGPEFLTYFQNEAQLDKSGLPSDRFFAERPEGSVSTLKIQRTQQEDSAVYLCASSLGRQGYEQYFGPGTRLTVT.

The rearrangement joins TRBV15 to TRBJ1-4, with a weak D call TRBD1 (5 bases). CDR3 size: 18 residues. Germline loops: CDR1 LNHNV, CDR2 YYDKDF (reference sequence). Trimming pared 0 bases from V and 2 bases from J, leaving 16 bases between. The CDR3 loop reads CATSRDQSGSWTNEKLFF. As DNA, the CDR3 is TGTGCCACCAGCAGAGATCAATCAGGGTCTTGGACTAATGAAAAACTGTTTTTT.

This chain links TRBV19 with TRBJ1-2; D is unclear. This CDR3 comprises 14 residues. With 3 bases removed from V and 4 bases from J, the gap between germline ends came to 12 bases. Germline loops: CDR1 LNHDA, CDR2 SQIVND (reference sequence). CDR3 in amino acids: CASSIVRLTYGYTF. In DNA, the CDR3 is TGTGCCAGTAGTATCGTTCGACTCACCTATGGCTACACCTTC.

This chain uses TRBV27 with TRBJ1-2, with D uncertain. This CDR3 is built from 14 residues. Trimming removed 4 bases at V and 8 bases at J, with 17 bases between. The germline CDR1 and CDR2 sequences are MNHEY and SMNVEV (reference sequence). CDR3 protein: CASSSLRYRRGYTF. The CDR3 region has the DNA TGTGCCAGCAGTTCTCTTCGGTATCGGAGAGGCTACACCTTC.

In the case of this clone: The junction and the germline gene differ at one end; a read error may be behind it. This sequence joins TRBV11-1 and TRBJ1-6; TRBD1 agrees at 7 bases. The CDR3 sequence is 15 residues long. Germline V lookup: CDR1 SGHAT, CDR2 FQDESV (reference sequence). This chain's CDR3 is CASTLGGTANSPLHF. The CDR3, as DNA: TGTGCCAGCACCTTAGGTGGGACAGCCAATTCACCCCTCCACTTT.

The genes are TRBV7-8 and TRBJ1-1, with 7 bases matching TRBD1. The CDR3 is made up of 15 amino acids. Germline V gene sequence: CDR1 SGHVS, CDR2 FQNEAQ. The V and J ends lost 3 bases and 0 bases, in that order; junction bases with no gene match: 4. CDR3 loop: CASSLWTGMNTEAFF. The CDR3 nucleotides are TGTGCCAGCAGCTTGTGGACAGGTATGAACACTGAAGCTTTCTTT. Together with reference TRBV7-8 and TRBJ1-1, the CDR3 gives the full variable domain: GAGVSQSPRYKVAKRGQDVALRCDPISGHVSLFWYQQALGQGPEFLTYFQNEAQLDKSGLPSDRFFAERPEGSVSTLKIQRTQQEDSAVYLCASSLWTGMNTEAFFGQGTRLTVV.

The chain employs TRBV5-4 and TRBJ2-2, with D hard to call. The CDR3 runs 16 residues. Germline CDR1 is SGHNT and CDR2 is YYREEE (reference sequence). V gave up 3 bases and J gave up 2 bases, with 14 bases separating them. DNA for the CDR3: TGTGCCAGCAGCTCTGGGCGAAAGGTTAACACCGGGGAGCTGTTTTTT. Translating gives CASSSGRKVNTGELFF.

The CDR3 protein is CASSYNGRLGPQHF. The CDR3 DNA reads TGTGCCAGCAGTTACAACGGCAGGTTAGGGCCCCAGCATTTT. V and J are TRBV6-5 and TRBJ1-5; no clear D. Trimming left V 2 bases short and J 9 bases short, with 14 bases between. The CDR3 is 14 residues long. From germline, CDR1 is MNHEY and CDR2 SVGAGI.

This clone showed up just once. V usage is TRBV2 and J usage is TRBJ1-5; 9 positions agree with TRBD1. Germline values: CDR1 SNHLY, CDR2 FYNNEI. With V trimmed by 5 bases and J by 7 bases, 6 bases remained unmatched. The CDR3 is 14 amino acids. The CDR3 DNA is TGTGCCAGCAGTTTACAGGGGGCAGAGCAGCCCCAGCATTTT. Residues: CASSLQGAEQPQHF.

The chain recombines TRBV12-3 or TRBV12-4 with TRBJ2-7, with D possibly TRBD1 on 6 matching bases. Trimming removed 5 bases at V and 2 bases at J, with 10 bases between. This CDR3 has 13 amino acids. The DNA for the CDR3 is TGTGCCAGCAGTCCCAGGGGCACCTACGAGCAGTACTTC. The encoded protein is CASSPRGTYEQYF.

V and J are TRBV18 and TRBJ2-3, with 15 bases fitting TRBD2. Germline V gives CDR1 KGHSH, CDR2 LQKENI. V lost 5 bases to trimming and J lost 4 bases; unmatched junction nucleotides: 4. The CDR3 sequence is 16 residues long. The CDR3 spells CASSSGLAGGSDTQYF. The CDR3, as DNA: TGTGCCAGCTCATCGGGACTAGCGGGGGGTTCAGATACGCAGTATTTT.

This rearrangement joins TRBV7-8 to TRBJ1-1; 7 bases are shared with TRBD1. This CDR3 is 15 amino acids long. J lost 2 bases, V lost 3 bases, and 6 bases had no gene match. CDR1 and CDR2 (germline): SGHVS, FQNEAQ. CDR3 sequence: CASSFLNRGNTEAFF. For the CDR3, the DNA is TGTGCCAGCAGCTTCCTCAACAGGGGCAACACTGAAGCTTTCTTT.

The chain employs TRBV2 and TRBJ1-5; TRBD1 might be the D (6 bases). V lost 4 bases, J lost 7 bases, and 11 bases lay in between. The CDR3 runs to 13 residues. CDR1 is SNHLY and CDR2 is FYNNEI in the germline V gene. CDR3 nucleotides: TGTGCCAGCAGTGCAGGGGCGGAGCAGCCCCAGCATTTT. Its translation is CASSAGAEQPQHF.

The rearrangement uses TRBV19 and TRBJ1-1; 7 nucleotides agree with TRBD1. This CDR3 is 14 amino acids long. V dropped 5 bases and J dropped 11; count of bases not matched to a gene: 14. CDR1 and CDR2 (germline): LNHDA, SQIVND (reference sequence). CDR3 coding DNA: TGTGCCAGTAGTCGCGGGGGGGACAGAGGAGTGGCTTTCTTT. It encodes CASSRGGDRGVAFF.

The chain couples TRBV21-1 to TRBJ1-4; the D call of TRBD1 is as the table states it, not checked on the DNA. TRBV21-1 is shown as a pseudogene. This CDR3 is built from 14 residues. In DNA, the CDR3 is TGTGCCAGCAGCAAGGACAGGGTTAGTGAAAAACTGTTTTTT. This translates into CASSKDRVSEKLFF.

This chain joins TRBV19 and TRBJ2-1, with D hard to call. The CDR3 runs to 14 residues. Between the trimmed V and J ends, which lost 6 bases and 1 base, there was a span of 10 bases. The germline V gene encodes CDR1 LNHDA and CDR2 SQIVND (reference sequence). CDR3 nucleotides: TGTGCCAGTAGATCTTCCAGATCCTACAATGAGCAGTTCTTC. Its translation is CASRSSRSYNEQFF.

The gene calls are TRBV3-1 (or the pseudogene TRBV3-2) and TRBJ1-6; TRBD1 aligns across 10 bases. Germline values: CDR1 LGHDT, CDR2 YNNKEL (reference sequence). The CDR3 consists of 16 residues. The J segment lost 6 bases and the V segment lost 3 bases, leaving 5 bases of the junction unmatched. DNA of the CDR3: TGTGCCAGCAGCCAGGGGGACAGGGGTGTTAATTCACCCCTCCACTTT. Its protein product is CASSQGDRGVNSPLHF.

V usage is TRBV30 and J usage is TRBJ1-1; D is unresolved. V dropped 3 bases and J dropped 3 bases, with 14 bases sitting between them. The CDR3 extends over 14 amino acids. Germline V lookup: CDR1 GTSNPN, CDR2 SVGIG (reference sequence). The DNA for the CDR3 is TGTGCCTGGAGCCCACGGACCGGGGACACTGAAGCTTTCTTT. This gives the protein CAWSPRTGDTEAFF. Full variable domain (remainder filled in from reference TRBV30 and TRBJ1-1): SQTIHQWPATLVQPVGSPLSLECTVEGTSNPNLYWYRQAAGRGLQLLFYSVGIGQISSEVPQNLSASRPQDRQFILSSKKLLLSDSGFYLCAWSPRTGDTEAFFGQGTRLTVV.

The V gene is TRBV5-1, the J gene TRBJ2-2; TRBD2 agrees at 8 bases. Germline trimming cut 2 bases from V and 1 base from J; bases unmatched to any gene: 1. The CDR3 runs 15 residues. Germline V gene data show CDR1 as SGHRS and CDR2 as YFSETQ. As DNA, the CDR3 is TGCGCCAGCAGCTTTAGCGGGATGAACACCGGGGAGCTGTTTTTT. Residues: CASSFSGMNTGELFF.

The chain couples TRBV6-1 to TRBJ2-3; 8 bases match TRBD2. This CDR3 contains 15 residues. Germline CDR1 reads MNHNS; CDR2 reads SASEGT. V lost 5 bases, J lost 8 bases, and 12 bases stayed unmatched. CDR3 nucleotides: TGTGCCAGCAGTCATCTGAGCGGGGGCCTCCTTACGCAGTATTTT. This codes for CASSHLSGGLLTQYF.

This clone occurred once. Other DNA sequences in the sample encode the same CDR3. The chain employs TRBV18 and TRBJ2-5, with D tentatively TRBD1 (5 bases). The CDR3 covers 13 residues. Trimming removed 3 bases from V and 4 bases from J, with 9 bases in between. Germline V gene sequence: CDR1 KGHSH, CDR2 LQKENI. The CDR3 DNA reads as TGTGCCAGCTCACCGGGGCAGGGAGAGACCCAGTACTTC. Translated: CASSPGQGETQYF.